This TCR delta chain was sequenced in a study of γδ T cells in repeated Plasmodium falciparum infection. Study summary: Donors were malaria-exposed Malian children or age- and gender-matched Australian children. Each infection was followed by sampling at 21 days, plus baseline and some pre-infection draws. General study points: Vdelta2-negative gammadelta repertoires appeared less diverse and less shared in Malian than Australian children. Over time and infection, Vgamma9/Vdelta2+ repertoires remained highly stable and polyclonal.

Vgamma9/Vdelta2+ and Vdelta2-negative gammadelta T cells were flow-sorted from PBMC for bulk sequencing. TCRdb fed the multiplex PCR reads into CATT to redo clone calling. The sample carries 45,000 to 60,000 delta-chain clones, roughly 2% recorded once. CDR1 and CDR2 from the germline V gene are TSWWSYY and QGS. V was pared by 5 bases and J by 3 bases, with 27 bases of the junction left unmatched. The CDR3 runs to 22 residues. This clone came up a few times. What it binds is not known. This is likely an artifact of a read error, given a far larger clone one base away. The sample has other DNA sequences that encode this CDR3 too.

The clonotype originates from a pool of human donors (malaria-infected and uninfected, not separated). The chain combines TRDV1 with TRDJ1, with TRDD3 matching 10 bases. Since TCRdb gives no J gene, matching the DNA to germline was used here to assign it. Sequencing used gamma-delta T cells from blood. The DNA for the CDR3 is TGTGCTCTTGGGTTTAAAGGGGCTTCCTACCGTTGGGGGATACCGAATTCCGATAAACTCATCTTT. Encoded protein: CALGFKGASYRWGIPNSDKLIF.